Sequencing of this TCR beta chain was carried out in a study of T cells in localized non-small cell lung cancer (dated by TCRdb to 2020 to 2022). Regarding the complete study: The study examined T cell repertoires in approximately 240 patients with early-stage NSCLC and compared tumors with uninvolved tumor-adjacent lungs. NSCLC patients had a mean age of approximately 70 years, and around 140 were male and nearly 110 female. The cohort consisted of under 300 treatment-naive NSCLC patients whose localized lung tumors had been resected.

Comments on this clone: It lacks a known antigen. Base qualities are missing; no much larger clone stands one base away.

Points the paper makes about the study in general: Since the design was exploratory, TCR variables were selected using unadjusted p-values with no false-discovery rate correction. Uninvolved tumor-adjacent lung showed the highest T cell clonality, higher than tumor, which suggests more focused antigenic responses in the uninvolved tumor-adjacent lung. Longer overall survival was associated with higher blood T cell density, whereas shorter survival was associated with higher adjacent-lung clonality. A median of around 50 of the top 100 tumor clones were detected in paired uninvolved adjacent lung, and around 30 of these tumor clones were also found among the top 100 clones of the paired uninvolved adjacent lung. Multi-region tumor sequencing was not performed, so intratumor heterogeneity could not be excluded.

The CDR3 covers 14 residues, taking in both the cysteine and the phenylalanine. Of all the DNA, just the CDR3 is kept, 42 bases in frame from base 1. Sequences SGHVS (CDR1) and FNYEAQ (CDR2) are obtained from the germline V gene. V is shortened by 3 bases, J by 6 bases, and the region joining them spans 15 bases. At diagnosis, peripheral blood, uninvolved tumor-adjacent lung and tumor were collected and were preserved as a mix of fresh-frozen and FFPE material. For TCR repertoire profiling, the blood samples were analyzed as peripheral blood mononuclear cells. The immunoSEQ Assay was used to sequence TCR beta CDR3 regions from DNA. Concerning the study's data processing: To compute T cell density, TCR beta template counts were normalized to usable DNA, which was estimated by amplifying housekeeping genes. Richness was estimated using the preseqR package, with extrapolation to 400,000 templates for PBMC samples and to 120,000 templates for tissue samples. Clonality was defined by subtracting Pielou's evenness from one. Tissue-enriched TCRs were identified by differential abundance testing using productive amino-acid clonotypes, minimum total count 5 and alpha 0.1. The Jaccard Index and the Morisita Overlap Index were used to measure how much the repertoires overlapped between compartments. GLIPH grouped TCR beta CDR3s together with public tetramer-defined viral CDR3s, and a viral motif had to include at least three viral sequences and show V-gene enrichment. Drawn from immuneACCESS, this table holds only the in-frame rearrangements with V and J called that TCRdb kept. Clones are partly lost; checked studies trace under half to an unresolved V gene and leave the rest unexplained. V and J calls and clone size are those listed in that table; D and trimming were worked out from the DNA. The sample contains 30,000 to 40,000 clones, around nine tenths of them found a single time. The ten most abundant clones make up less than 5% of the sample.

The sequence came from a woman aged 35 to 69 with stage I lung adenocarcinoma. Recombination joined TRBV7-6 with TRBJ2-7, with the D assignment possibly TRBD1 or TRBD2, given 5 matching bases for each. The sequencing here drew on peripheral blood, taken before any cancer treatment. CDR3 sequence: CASSLPGPRGEQYF. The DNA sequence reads TGTGCCAGCAGCTTGCCGGGACCCCGAGGCGAGCAGTACTTC.